A single sample gave rise to the 11 T cell receptor beta chains below, sequenced in a study of PD-1 blockade in classical Hodgkin lymphoma. Relapse after autologous stem cell transplantation occurred in every patient, and brentuximab vedotin exposure varied. The method was immunoSEQ multiplex PCR; TCRdb's version includes in-frame clones alone and lacks a portion of them. The sample consists of about 43,000 clones, under 75% of them appearing once. The source material was peripheral blood mononuclear cells (PBMCs), sampled before the second cycle of nivolumab. These receptor sequences come from a human donor with classical Hodgkin lymphoma.

This clone showed up just a few times. The chain joins TRBV7-3 to TRBJ2-1, with D unclear. V was pared by 1 base and J by 4 bases, with 5 bases between. The CDR3 length is 13 residues. Germline CDR1 and CDR2: SGHTA and FQGTGA. In DNA, the CDR3 is TGTGCCAGCAGCTTAATCGCGTACAATGAGCAGTTCTTC. Encoded protein: CASSLIAYNEQFF.

V gene TRBV6-6 combines with J gene TRBJ2-3; D not certain. The CDR3 has 14 amino acids. Trimming stripped 3 bases from V and 2 bases from J, with 9 bases between. Germline V lookup: CDR1 MNHNY, CDR2 SVGAGI (reference sequence). CDR3 in amino acids: CASSYMGNTDTQYF. Here the CDR3 DNA reads TGTGCCAGCAGTTATATGGGGAACACAGATACGCAGTATTTT.

This chain links TRBV9 with TRBJ2-5; TRBD1 matches at 7 bases. The J call may be wrong; the DNA end is better matched by TRBJ2-7. The CDR3 is made up of 15 amino acids. Germline V gene lookup returns CDR1 SGDLS and CDR2 YYNGEE. The DNA of the CDR3 is TGTGCCAGCAGCGTAGGAGGGGACAGTCACTACGAGCAGTACTTC. Its protein is CASSVGGDSHYEQYF.

This clone was detected only a few times. V and J are TRBV13 and TRBJ2-2, with a weak D call TRBD2 (6 bases). Germline V CDR1 and CDR2: PRHDT, FYEKMQ (reference sequence). The CDR3 consists of 15 residues. V lost 4 bases, J lost 0 bases, and 9 bases lay in between. The CDR3 coding sequence is TGTGCCAGCAGCTCAGGACTAACGAACACCGGGGAGCTGTTTTTT. Its protein is CASSSGLTNTGELFF.

The V gene is TRBV29-1, the J gene TRBJ2-7; a possible D gene is TRBD2 (5 bases). The V gene lost 0 bases and the J gene lost 3 bases, with 9 bases spanning the gap. Germline V CDR1 and CDR2: SQVTM, ANQGSEA. The CDR3 runs to 13 residues. DNA for the CDR3: TGCAGCGTTGAAGATGGCGGGTTCTACGAGCAGTACTTC. Residues: CSVEDGGFYEQYF.

This chain connects TRBV5-4 to TRBJ2-7, with 9 bases that match TRBD1. The V gene end was trimmed by 4 bases and the J gene end by 2 bases; junction bases not matched to a gene: 7. Per germline, CDR1 SGHNT and CDR2 YYREEE (reference sequence). There are 15 residues in the CDR3. The CDR3 region has the DNA TGTGCCAGCAGCCCCCCGGGACAGGGAGCCTACGAGCAGTACTTC. Translating gives CASSPPGQGAYEQYF.

This sequence joins TRBV21-1 and TRBJ2-7; TRBD2 is taken as the D call from the table, unchecked against the DNA. TRBV21-1 represents a pseudogene. The CDR3 is made up of 18 amino acids. CDR3 sequence reads: CASSKGGLEREGVHEQYF. CDR3 DNA sequence: TGTGCCAGCAGCAAAGGAGGCCTCGAGCGGGAGGGGGTCCACGAGCAGTACTTC.

This clone was seen just once. The rearrangement joins TRBV19 to TRBJ1-2; D gene unclear. CDR1 is LNHDA, CDR2 SQIVND, per germline (reference sequence). Trimming took off 6 bases at V and 1 base at J, with 6 bases between the two ends. The CDR3 is made up of 12 amino acids. CDR3 sequence (DNA): TGTGCCAGTAGGTGGGATAACTATGGCTACACCTTC. It yields the protein CASRWDNYGYTF.

DNA for the CDR3: TGTGCCAGCAGACTCGCAGGGTTGGGGGACAATGAGCAGTTCTTC. Protein: CASRLAGLGDNEQFF. The chain has TRBV7-3 and TRBJ2-1; D is possibly TRBD1 or TRBD2 (5 bases each). CDR3 length: 15 residues. The V gene lost 6 bases and the J gene lost 5 bases, with 17 bases spanning the gap. Germline V gives CDR1 SGHTA, CDR2 FQGTGA.

This chain joins TRBV9 and TRBJ1-1; no definite D call. With 4 bases removed from V and 1 base from J, the gap between germline ends came to 8 bases. The CDR3 has 13 amino acids. From germline, CDR1 is SGDLS and CDR2 YYNGEE. This CDR3 reads CASSMEGNTEAFF. The CDR3 DNA follows: TGTGCCAGCAGCATGGAAGGGAACACTGAAGCTTTCTTT.

This rearrangement joins TRBV27 to TRBJ1-1, with D maybe TRBD1 (6 bases). This CDR3 has 16 residues. The V end was cut by 5 bases, the J end by 1 base, with 17 bases between. The germline CDR1 and CDR2 sequences are MNHEY and SMNVEV (reference sequence). CDR3: CASSGVRTAWNTEAFF. CDR3 in DNA: TGTGCCAGCAGTGGGGTCCGGACAGCTTGGAACACTGAAGCTTTCTTT.